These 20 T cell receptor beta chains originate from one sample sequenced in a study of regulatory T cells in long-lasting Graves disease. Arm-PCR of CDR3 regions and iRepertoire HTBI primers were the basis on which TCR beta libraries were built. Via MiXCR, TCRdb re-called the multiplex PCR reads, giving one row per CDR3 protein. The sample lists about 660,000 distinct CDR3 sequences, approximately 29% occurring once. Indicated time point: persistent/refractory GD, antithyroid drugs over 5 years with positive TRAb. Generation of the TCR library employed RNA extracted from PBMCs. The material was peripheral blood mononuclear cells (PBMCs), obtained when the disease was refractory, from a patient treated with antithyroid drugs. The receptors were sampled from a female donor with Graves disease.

CDR3 loop: CASSLLGLPNEKLFF. The CDR3 DNA reads TGCGCCAGCAGCTTGCTTGGACTGCCAAATGAAAAACTGTTTTTT. The genes are TRBV5-1 and TRBJ1-4; D remains ambiguous. The germline V and J ends were trimmed by 1 base and 5 bases, with 12 bases remaining between them. CDR3 size: 15 residues. CDR1 is SGHRS and CDR2 is YFSETQ in the germline V gene.

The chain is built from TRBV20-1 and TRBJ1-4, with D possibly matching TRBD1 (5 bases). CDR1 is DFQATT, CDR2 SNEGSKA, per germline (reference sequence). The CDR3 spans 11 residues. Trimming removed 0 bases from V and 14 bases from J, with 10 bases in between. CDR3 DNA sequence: TGCAGTGCTAGAGATGGGGCCCGCCTGTTTTTT. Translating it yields CSARDGARLFF.

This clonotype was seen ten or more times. The CDR3 protein is CASSYEKEYEAFF. CDR3 nucleotide sequence: TGTGCCAGCAGTTACGAGAAGGAGTATGAAGCTTTCTTT. This sequence joins TRBV6-5 and TRBJ1-1, with D uncertain. CDR1 is MNHEY, CDR2 SVGAGI, per germline. V was trimmed by 2 bases and J by 7 bases, leaving 11 bases between them. The CDR3 spans 13 residues.

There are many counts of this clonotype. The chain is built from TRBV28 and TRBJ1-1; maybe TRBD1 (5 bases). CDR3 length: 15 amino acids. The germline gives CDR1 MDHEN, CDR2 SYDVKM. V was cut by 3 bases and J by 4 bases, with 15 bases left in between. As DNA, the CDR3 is TGTGCCAGCAGTTTGGTCAGGGTCCTCGGCACTGAAGCTTTCTTT. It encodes CASSLVRVLGTEAFF.

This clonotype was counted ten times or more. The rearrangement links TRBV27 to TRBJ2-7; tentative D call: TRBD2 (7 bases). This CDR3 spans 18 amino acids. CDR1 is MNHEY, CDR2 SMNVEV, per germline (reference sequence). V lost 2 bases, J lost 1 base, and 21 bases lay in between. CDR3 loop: CASSLGPGAGEGSYEQYF. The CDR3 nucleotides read TGTGCCAGCAGTTTAGGCCCGGGGGCGGGAGAAGGGTCCTACGAGCAGTACTTC.

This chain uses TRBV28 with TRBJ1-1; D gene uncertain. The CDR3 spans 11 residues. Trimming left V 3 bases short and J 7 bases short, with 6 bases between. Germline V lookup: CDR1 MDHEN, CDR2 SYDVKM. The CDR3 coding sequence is TGTGCCAGCAGTTTTATAGGTGAAGCTTTCTTT. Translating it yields CASSFIGEAFF. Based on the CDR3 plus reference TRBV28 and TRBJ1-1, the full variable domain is DVKVTQSSRYLVKRTGEKVFLECVQDMDHENMFWYRQDPGLGLRLIYFSYDVKMKEKGDIPEGYSVSREKKERFSLILESASTNQTSMYLCASSFIGEAFFGQGTRLTVV.

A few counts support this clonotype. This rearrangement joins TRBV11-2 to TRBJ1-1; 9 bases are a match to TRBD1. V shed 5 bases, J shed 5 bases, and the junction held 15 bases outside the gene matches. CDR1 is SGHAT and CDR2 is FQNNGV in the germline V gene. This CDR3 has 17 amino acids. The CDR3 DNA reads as TGTGCCAGCAGCCGTGCGCGGGACAGGGCCCCGCGGACTGAAGCTTTCTTT. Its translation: CASSRARDRAPRTEAFF.

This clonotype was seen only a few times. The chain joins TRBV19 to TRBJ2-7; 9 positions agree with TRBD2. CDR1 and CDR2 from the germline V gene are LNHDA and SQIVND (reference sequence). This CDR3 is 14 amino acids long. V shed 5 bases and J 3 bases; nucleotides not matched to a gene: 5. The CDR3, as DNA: TGTGCCAGTAGTCCGGCGACTAGCGGCTACGAGCAGTACTTC. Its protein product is CASSPATSGYEQYF.

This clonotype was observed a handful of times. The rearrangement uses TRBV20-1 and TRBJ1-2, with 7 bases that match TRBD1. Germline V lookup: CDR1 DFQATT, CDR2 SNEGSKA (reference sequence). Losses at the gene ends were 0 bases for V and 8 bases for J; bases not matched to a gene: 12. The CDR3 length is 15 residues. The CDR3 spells CSARDSGRGLYGYTF. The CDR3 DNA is TGCAGTGCTAGAGATAGTGGTAGGGGGCTTTACGGCTACACCTTC.

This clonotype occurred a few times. The DNA of the CDR3 is TGTGCCAGTAGAAACAGGGGTGAAGAGACCCAGTACTTC. As protein: CASRNRGEETQYF. The rearrangement joins TRBV19 to TRBJ2-5; the match to TRBD1 covers 7 bases. CDR3 length: 13 amino acids. Germline V gene sequence: CDR1 LNHDA, CDR2 SQIVND (reference sequence). Germline trimming cut 6 bases from V and 3 bases from J; bases unmatched to any gene: 4. Looking up the rest from reference TRBV19 and TRBJ2-5 gives the full variable domain: DGGITQSPKYLFRKEGQNVTLSCEQNLNHDAMYWYRQDPGQGLRLIYYSQIVNDFQKGDIAEGYSVSREKKESFPLTVTSAQKNPTAFYLCASRNRGEETQYFGPGTRLLVL.

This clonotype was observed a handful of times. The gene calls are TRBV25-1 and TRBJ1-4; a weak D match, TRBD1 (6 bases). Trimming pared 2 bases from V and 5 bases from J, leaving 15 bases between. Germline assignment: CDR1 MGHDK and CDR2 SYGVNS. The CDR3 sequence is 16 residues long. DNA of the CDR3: TGTGCCAGCAGTGAAATCGGGGGGCGCGAGAATGAAAAACTGTTTTTT. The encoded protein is CASSEIGGRENEKLFF.

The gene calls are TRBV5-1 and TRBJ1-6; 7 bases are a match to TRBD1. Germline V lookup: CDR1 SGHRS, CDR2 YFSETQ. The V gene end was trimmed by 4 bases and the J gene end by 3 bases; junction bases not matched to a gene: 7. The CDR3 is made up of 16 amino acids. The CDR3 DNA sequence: TGCGCCAGCAGCCTAGTCGGGGACAGCTATAATTCACCCCTCCACTTT. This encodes CASSLVGDSYNSPLHF.

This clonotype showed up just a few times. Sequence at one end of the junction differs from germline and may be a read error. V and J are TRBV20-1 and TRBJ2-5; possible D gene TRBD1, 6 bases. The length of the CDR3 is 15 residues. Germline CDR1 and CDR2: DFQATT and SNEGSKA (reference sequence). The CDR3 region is CSARADSRGQETQYF. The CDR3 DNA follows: TGCAGTGCCAGAGCGGACAGCCGGGGACAAGAGACCCAGTACTTC.

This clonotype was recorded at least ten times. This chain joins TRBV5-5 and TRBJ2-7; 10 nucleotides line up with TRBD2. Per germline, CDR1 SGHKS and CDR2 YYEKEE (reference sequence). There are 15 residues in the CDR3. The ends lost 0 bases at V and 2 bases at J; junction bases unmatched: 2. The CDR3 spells CASSLVAGGAYEQYF. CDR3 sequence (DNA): TGTGCCAGCAGCTTGGTAGCGGGAGGAGCCTACGAGCAGTACTTC.

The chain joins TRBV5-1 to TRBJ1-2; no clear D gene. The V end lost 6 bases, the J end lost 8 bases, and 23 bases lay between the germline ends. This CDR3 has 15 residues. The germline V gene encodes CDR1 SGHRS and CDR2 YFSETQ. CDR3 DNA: TGCGCCAGCAAGGACCGGATGAACTCCCCGGGGGGCTACACCTTC. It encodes CASKDRMNSPGGYTF.

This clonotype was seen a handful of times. The CDR3 loop is CACKASGSSYEQYF. Written as DNA, the CDR3 is TGTGCCTGTAAGGCTAGCGGGAGCTCCTACGAGCAGTACTTC. The rearrangement uses TRBV30 and TRBJ2-7; TRBD2 matches 10 bases. CDR3 length: 14 residues. The germline CDR1 and CDR2 sequences are GTSNPN and SVGIG (reference sequence). Trimming removed 6 bases from V and 0 bases from J; junction bases left unmatched: 5.

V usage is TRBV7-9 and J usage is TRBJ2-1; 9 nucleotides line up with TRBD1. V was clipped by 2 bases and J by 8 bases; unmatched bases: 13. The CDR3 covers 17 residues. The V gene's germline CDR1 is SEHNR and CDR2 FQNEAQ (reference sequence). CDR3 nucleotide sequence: TGTGCCAGCAGCTTATCTGATAGGTCGGACAGGGGCGATGAGCAGTTCTTC. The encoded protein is CASSLSDRSDRGDEQFF.

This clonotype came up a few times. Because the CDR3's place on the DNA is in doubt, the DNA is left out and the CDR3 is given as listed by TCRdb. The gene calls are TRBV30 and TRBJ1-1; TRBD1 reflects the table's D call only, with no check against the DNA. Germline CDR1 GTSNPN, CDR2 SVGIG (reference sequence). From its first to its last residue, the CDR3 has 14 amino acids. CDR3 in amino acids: CAWSVGTGTGQVFF.

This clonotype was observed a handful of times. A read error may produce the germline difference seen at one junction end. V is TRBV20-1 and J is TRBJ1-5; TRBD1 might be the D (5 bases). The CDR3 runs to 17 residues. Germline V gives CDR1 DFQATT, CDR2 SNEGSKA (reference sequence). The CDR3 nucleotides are TGCAGTGCTAGGACTGGGGCAGGGAGACTTAGCTATCAGCCCCAGCATTTT. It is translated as CSARTGAGRLSYQPQHF.

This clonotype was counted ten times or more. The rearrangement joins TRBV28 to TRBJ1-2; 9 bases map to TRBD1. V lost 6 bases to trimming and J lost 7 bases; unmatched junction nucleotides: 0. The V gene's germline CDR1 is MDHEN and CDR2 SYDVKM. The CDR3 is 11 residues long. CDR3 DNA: TGTGCCAGCAGGGACAGGGGTGGCTACACCTTC. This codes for CASRDRGGYTF.